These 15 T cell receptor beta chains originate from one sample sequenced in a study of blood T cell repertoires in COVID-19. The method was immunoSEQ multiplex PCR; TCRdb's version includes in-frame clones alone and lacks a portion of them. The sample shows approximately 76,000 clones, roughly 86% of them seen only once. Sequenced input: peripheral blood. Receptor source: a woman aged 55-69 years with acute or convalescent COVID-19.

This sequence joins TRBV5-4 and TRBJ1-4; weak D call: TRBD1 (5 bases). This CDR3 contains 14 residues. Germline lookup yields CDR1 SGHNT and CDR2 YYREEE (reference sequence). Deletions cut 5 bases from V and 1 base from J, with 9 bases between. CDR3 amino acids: CASSNQGTNEKLFF. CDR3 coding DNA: TGTGCCAGCAGTAACCAGGGAACTAATGAAAAACTGTTTTTT.

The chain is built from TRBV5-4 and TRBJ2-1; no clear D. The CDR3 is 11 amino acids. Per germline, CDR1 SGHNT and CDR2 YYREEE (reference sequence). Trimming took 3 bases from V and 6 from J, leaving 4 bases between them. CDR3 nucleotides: TGTGCCAGCAGCTCTCGCAATGAGCAGTTCTTC. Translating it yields CASSSRNEQFF. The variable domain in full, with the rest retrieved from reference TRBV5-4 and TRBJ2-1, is ETGVTQSPTHLIKTRGQQVTLRCSSQSGHNTVSWYQQALGQGPQFIFQYYREEENGRGNFPPRFSGLQFPNYSSELNVNALELDDSALYLCASSSRNEQFFGPGTRLTVL.

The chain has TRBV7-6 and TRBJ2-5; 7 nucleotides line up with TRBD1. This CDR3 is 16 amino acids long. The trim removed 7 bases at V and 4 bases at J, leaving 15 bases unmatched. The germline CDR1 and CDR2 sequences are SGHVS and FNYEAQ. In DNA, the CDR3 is TGTGCCAGCACTCCCAACCCGCAGGGGGTGGGAGAGACCCAGTACTTC. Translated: CASTPNPQGVGETQYF.

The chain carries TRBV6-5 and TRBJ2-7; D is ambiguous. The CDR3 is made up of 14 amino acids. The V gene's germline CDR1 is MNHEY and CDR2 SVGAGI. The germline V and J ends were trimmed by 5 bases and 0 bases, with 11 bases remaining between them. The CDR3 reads CASSPRFTSYEQYF. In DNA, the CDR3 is TGTGCCAGCAGTCCTAGGTTTACCTCCTACGAGCAGTACTTC.

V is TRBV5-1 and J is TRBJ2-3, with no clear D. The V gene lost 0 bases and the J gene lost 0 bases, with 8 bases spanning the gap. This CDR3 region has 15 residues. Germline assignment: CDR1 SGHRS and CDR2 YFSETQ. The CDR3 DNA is TGCGCCAGCAGCTTGGCGGCGGCTAGCACAGATACGCAGTATTTT. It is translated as CASSLAAASTDTQYF.

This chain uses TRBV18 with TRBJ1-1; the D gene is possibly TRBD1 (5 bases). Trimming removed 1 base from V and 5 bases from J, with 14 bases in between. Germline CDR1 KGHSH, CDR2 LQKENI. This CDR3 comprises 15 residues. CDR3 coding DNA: TGTGCCAGCTCACCACGGGACGGAGGGAGGACTGAAGCTTTCTTT. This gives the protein CASSPRDGGRTEAFF.

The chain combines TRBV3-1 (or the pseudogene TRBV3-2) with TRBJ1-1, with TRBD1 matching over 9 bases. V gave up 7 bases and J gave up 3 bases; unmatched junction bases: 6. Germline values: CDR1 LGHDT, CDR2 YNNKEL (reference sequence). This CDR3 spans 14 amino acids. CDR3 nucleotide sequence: TGTGCCAGCAACCTACAGGGGGCGCACACTGAAGCTTTCTTT. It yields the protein CASNLQGAHTEAFF.

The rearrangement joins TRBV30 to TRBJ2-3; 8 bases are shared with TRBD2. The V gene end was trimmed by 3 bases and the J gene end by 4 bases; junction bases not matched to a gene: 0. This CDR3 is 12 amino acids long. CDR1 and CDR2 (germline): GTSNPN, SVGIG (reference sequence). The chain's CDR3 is CAWSGGADTQYF. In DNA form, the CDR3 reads TGTGCCTGGAGCGGGGGGGCAGATACGCAGTATTTT.

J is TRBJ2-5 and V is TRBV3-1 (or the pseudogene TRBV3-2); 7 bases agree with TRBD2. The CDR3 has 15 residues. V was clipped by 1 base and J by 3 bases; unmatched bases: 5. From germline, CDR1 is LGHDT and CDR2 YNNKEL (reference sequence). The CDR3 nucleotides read TGTGCCAGCAGCCAAGTAAAACGGGGGGAAGAGACCCAGTACTTC. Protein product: CASSQVKRGEETQYF.

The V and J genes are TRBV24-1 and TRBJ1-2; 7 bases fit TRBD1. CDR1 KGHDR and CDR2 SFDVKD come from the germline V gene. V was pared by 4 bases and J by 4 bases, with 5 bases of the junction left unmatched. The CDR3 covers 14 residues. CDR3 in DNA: TGTGCCACCAGTGACCAGGGACAGTCCTATGGCTACACCTTC. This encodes CATSDQGQSYGYTF.

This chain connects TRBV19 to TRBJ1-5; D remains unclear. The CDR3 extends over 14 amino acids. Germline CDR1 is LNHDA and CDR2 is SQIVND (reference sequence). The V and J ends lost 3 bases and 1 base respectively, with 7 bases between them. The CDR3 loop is CASSIGVSNQPQHF. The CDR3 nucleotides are TGTGCCAGTAGTATCGGAGTGAGCAATCAGCCCCAGCATTTT.

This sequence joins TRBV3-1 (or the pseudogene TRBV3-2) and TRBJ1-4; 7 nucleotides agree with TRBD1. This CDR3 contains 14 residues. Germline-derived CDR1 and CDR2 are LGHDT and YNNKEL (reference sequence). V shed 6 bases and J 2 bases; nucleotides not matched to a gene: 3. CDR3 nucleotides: TGTGCCAGCAGTGGACAGGCCACTAATGAAAAACTGTTTTTT. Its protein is CASSGQATNEKLFF.

CDR3 region: CASSQQITTDTQYF. In nucleotides, the CDR3 is TGCGCCAGCAGCCAACAGATTACGACAGATACGCAGTATTTT. The genes are TRBV5-1 and TRBJ2-3, with D hard to call. Between the trimmed V and J ends, which lost 4 bases and 3 bases, there was a span of 12 bases. This CDR3 contains 14 residues. From germline, CDR1 is SGHRS and CDR2 YFSETQ.

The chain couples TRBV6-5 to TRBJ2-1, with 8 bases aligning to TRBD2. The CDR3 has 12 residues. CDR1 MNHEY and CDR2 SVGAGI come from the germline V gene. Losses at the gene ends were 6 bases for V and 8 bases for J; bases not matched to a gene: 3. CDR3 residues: CASSRGGDEQFF. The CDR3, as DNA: TGTGCCAGCAGCCGGGGGGGGGATGAGCAGTTCTTC.

CDR3 amino acids: CASSTAGQVRLETQYF. Written as DNA, the CDR3 is TGTGCCAGTAGTACAGCGGGACAGGTTCGTTTAGAGACCCAGTACTTC. The rearrangement joins TRBV19 to TRBJ2-5; possible D gene TRBD1, 8 bases. The CDR3 loop spans 16 amino acids. Trimming stripped 4 bases from V and 4 bases from J, with 19 bases between. CDR1 is LNHDA and CDR2 is SQIVND in the germline V gene (reference sequence).